This T cell receptor (beta chain) emerged from a study of response to subunit inactivated influenza vaccine. Broader study findings: Each seasonal influenza vaccination recruits few new T cells, the authors suggested.

TCRdb ran MiXCR on the RT-PCR reads and lists one entry per CDR3 protein. The data contain hundreds of thousands of distinct CDR3 sequences, about 17% of them singletons. Germline CDR1 ENHRY, CDR2 SYGVKD. V was trimmed by 8 bases and J by 6 bases, leaving 15 bases between them. There are 13 residues in the CDR3. This clonotype was detected a few times. Antigen unknown. The chain uses TRBV10-3 and TRBJ2-3; D tentatively fits TRBD1 or TRBD2 (5 bases each). The receptor was derived from a man aged 50 to 69 who received an inactivated influenza vaccine. The sequencing here drew on CD4+ T cells sorted from PBMCs, taken around 2 years after vaccination. The CDR3 coding sequence is TGTGCCATCGGGACCGAGACCGCGGATACGCAGTATTTT. Residues: CAIGTETADTQYF.